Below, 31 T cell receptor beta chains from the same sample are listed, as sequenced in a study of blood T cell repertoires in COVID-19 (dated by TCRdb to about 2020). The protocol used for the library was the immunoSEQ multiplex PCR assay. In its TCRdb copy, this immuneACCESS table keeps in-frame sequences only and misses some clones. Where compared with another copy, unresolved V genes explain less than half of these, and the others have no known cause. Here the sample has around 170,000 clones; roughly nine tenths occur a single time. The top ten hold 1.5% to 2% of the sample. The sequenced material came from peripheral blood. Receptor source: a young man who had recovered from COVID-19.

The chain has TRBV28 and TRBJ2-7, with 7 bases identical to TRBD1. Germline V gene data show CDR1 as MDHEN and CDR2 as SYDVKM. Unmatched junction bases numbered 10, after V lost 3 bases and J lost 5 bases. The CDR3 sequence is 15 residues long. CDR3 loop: CASSFGEGAKNEQYF. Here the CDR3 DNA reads TGTGCCAGCAGTTTCGGCGAGGGGGCTAAGAACGAGCAGTACTTC.

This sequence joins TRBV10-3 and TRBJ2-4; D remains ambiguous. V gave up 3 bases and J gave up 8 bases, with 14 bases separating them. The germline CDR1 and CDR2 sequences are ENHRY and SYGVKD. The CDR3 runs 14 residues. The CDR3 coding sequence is TGTGCCATCAGTGAAAGCCCTCCCCTCGACATTCAGTACTTC. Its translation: CAISESPPLDIQYF.

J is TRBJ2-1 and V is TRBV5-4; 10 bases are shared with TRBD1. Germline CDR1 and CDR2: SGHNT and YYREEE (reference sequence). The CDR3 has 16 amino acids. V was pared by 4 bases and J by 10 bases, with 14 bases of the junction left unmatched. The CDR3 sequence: CASSRGDRGWAVEQFF. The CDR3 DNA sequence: TGTGCCAGCAGCCGTGGGGACAGGGGATGGGCTGTGGAGCAGTTCTTC.

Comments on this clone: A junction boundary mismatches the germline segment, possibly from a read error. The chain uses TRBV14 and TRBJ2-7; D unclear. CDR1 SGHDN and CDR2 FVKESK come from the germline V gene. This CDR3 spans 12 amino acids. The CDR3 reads CASSKDLAEQYF. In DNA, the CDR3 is TGTGCCAGCAGCAAAGACTTGGCCGAGCAGTACTTC.

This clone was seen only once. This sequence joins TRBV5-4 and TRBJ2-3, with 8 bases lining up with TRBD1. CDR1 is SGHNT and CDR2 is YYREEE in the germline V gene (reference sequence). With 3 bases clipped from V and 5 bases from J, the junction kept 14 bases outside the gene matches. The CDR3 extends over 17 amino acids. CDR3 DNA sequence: TGTGCCAGCAGCTCCACAGTCCAAACAGGGGGTATAGATACGCAGTATTTT. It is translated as CASSSTVQTGGIDTQYF.

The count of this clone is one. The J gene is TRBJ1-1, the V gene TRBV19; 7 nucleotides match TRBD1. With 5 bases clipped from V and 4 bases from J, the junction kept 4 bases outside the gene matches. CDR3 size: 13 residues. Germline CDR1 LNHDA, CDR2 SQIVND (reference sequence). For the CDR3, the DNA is TGTGCCAGTAGTCCAGGGACAGCCACTGAAGCTTTCTTT. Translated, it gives CASSPGTATEAFF.

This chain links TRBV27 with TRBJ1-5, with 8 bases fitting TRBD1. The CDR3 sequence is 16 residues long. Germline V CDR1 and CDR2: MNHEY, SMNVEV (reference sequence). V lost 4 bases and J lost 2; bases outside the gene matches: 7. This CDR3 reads CASSSQGAPRNQPQHF. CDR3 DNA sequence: TGTGCCAGCAGTTCCCAGGGGGCTCCACGCAATCAGCCCCAGCATTTT.

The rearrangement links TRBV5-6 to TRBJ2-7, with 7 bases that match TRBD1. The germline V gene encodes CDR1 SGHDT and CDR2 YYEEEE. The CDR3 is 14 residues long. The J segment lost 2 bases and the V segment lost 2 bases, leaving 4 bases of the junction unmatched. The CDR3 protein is CASSFRQGTYEQYF. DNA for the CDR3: TGTGCCAGCAGCTTCCGACAGGGAACCTACGAGCAGTACTTC.

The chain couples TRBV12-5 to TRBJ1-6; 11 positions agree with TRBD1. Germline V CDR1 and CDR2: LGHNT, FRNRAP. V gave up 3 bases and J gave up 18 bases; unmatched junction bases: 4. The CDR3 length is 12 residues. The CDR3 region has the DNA TGTGCTAGTGGTTTCCGGGACAGGGGGACCCACTTT. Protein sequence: CASGFRDRGTHF. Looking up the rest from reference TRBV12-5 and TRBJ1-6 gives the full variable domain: DARVTQTPRHKVTEMGQEVTMRCQPILGHNTVFWYRQTMMQGLELLAYFRNRAPLDDSGMPKDRFSAEMPDATLATLKIQPSEPRDSAVYFCASGFRDRGTHFGNGTRLTVT.

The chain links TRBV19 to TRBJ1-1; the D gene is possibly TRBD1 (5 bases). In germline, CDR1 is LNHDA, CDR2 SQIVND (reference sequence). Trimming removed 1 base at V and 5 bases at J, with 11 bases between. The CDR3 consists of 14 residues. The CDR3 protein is CASSIGTSGTEAFF. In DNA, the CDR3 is TGTGCCAGTAGTATAGGGACCTCAGGGACTGAAGCTTTCTTT.

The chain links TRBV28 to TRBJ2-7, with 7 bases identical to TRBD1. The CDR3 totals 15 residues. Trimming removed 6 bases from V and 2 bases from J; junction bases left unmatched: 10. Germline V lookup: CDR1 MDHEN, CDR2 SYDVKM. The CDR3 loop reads CASSQGDLSTYEQYF. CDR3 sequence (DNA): TGTGCCAGCAGCCAGGGGGATCTCTCGACCTACGAGCAGTACTTC.

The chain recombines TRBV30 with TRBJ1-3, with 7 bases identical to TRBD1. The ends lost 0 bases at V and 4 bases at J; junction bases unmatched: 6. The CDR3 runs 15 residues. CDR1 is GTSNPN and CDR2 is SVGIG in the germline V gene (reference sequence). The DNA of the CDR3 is TGTGCCTGGAGTGTACTAGGGGGCGCGGGAAACACCATATATTTT. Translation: CAWSVLGGAGNTIYF.

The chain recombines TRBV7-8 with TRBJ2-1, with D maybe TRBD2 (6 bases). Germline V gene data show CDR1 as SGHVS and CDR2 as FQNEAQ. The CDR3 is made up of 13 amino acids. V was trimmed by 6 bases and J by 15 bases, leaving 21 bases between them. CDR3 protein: CASRTRDSLSPFF. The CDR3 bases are TGTGCCAGCAGGACCAGGGACTCCCTAAGCCCGTTCTTC.

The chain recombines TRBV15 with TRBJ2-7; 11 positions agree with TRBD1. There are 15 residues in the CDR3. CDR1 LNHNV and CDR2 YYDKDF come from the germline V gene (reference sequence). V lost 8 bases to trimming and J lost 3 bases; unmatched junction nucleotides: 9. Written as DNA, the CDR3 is TGTGCCACCCAAGAAGCCGGGACAGGGGGCTACGAGCAGTACTTC. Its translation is CATQEAGTGGYEQYF.

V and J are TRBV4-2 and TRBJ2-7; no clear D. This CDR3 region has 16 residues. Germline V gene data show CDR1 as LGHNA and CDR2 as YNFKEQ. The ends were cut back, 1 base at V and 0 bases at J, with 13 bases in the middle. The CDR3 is CASSQGVTASSYEQYF. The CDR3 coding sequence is TGTGCCAGCAGCCAAGGTGTGACGGCTAGCTCCTACGAGCAGTACTTC.

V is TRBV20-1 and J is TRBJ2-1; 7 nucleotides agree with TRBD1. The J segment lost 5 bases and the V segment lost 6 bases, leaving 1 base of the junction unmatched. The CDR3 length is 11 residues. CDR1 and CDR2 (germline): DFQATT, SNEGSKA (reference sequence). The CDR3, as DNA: TGCAGTGCAGGGGGCAACAATGAGCAGTTCTTC. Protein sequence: CSAGGNNEQFF.

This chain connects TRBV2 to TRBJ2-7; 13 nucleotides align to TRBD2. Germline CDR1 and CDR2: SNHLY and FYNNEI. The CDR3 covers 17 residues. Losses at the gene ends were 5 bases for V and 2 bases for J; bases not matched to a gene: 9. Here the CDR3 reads CASSLTTSGRETYEQYF. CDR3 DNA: TGTGCCAGCAGTCTTACTACTAGCGGGAGGGAAACCTACGAGCAGTACTTC.

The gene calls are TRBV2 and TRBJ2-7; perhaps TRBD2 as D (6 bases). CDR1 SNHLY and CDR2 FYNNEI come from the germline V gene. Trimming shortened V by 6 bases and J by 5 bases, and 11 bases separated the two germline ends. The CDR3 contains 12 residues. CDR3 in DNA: TGTGCCAGCAGGGGGGAGGTTCACGAGCAGTACTTC. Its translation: CASRGEVHEQYF.

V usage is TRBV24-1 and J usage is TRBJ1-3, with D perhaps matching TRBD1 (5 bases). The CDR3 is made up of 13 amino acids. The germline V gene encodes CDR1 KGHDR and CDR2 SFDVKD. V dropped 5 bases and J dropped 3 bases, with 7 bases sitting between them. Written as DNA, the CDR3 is TGTGCCACCAGTGCAGGGCTTGGAAACACCATATATTTT. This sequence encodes CATSAGLGNTIYF.

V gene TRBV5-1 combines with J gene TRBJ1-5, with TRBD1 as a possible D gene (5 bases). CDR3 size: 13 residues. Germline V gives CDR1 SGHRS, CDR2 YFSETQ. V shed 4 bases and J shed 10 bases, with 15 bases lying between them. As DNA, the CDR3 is TGCGCCAGCAGCGGCGGGACGGGTGAACCCCAGCATTTT. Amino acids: CASSGGTGEPQHF.

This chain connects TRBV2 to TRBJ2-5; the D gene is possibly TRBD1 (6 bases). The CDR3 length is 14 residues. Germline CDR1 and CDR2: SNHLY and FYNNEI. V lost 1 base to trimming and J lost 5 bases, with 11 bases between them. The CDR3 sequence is CASSEGTVRETQYF. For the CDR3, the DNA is TGTGCCAGCAGTGAAGGGACAGTCCGGGAGACCCAGTACTTC.

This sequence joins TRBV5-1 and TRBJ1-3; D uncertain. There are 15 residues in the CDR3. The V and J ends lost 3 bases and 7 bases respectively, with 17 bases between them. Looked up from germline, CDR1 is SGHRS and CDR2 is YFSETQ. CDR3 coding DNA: TGCGCCAGCAGCTCCTCTGCCGGGTTTCGGAACACCATATATTTT. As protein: CASSSSAGFRNTIYF.

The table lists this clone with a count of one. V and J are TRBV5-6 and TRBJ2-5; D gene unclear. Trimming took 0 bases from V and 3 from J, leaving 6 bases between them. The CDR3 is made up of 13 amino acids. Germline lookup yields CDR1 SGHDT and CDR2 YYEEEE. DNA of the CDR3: TGTGCCAGCAGCTTGGTTACTGAAGAGACCCAGTACTTC. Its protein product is CASSLVTEETQYF. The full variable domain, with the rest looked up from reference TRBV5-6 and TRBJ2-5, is DAGVTQSPTHLIKTRGQQVTLRCSPKSGHDTVSWYQQALGQGPQFIFQYYEEEERQRGNFPDRFSGHQFPNYSSELNVNALLLGDSALYLCASSLVTEETQYFGPGTRLLVL.

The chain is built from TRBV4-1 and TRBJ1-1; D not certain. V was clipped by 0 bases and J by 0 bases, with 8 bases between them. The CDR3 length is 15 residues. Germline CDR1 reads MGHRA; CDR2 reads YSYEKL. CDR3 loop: CASSQDRELNTEAFF. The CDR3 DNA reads TGCGCCAGCAGCCAAGATCGGGAATTGAACACTGAAGCTTTCTTT.

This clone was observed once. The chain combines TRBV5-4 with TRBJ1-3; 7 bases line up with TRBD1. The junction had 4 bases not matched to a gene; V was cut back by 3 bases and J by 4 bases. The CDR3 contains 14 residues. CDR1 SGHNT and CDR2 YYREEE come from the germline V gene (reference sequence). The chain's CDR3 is CASSSGQLGNTIYF. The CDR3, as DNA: TGTGCCAGCAGCTCGGGACAGTTAGGAAACACCATATATTTT.

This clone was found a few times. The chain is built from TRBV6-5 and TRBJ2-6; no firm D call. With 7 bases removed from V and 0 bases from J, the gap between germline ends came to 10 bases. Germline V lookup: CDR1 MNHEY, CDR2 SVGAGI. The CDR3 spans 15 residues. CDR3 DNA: TGTGCCAGCACCTCCACAGTCTCTGGGGCCAACGTCCTGACTTTC. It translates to CASTSTVSGANVLTF.

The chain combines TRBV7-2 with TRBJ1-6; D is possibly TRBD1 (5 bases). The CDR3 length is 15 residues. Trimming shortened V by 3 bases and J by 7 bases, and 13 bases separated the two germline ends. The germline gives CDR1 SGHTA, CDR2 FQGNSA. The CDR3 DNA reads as TGTGCCAGCAGCTTCGGGGGAGGTCGAAATTCACCCCTCCACTTT. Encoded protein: CASSFGGGRNSPLHF. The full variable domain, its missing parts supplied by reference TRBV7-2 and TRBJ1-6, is GAGVSQSPSNKVTEKGKDVELRCDPISGHTALYWYRQSLGQGLEFLIYFQGNSAPDKSGLPSDRFSAERTGGSVSTLTIQRTQQEDSAVYLCASSFGGGRNSPLHFGNGTRLTVT.

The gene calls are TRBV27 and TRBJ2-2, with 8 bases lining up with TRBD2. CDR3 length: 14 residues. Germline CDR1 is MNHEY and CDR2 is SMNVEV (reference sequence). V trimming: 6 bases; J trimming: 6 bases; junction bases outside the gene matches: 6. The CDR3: CASSPRREAGELFF. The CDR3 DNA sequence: TGTGCCAGCAGCCCAAGGCGGGAGGCCGGGGAGCTGTTTTTT.

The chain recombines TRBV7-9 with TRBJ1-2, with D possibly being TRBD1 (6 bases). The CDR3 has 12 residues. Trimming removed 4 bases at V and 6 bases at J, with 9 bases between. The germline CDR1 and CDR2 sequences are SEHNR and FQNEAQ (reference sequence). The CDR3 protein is CASSSNRDGYTF. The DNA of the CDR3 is TGTGCCAGCAGCTCCAACAGGGATGGCTACACCTTC.

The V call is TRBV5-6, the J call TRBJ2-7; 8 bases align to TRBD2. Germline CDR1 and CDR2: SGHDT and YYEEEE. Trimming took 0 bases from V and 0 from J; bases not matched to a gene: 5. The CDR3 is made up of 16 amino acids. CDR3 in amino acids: CASSLASGGDSYEQYF. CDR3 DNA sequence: TGTGCCAGCAGCTTGGCCAGCGGGGGCGACTCCTACGAGCAGTACTTC.

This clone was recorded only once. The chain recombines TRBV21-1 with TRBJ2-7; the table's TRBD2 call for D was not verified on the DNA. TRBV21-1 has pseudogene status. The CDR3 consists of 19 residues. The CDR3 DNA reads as TGTGCCAGAAGAGCTTCCGGGGGCCGGGGGATAGCGGGAGGCTACGAGCAGTACTTC. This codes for CARRASGGRGIAGGYEQYF.